One sample yielded the 13 T cell receptor beta chains listed below, sequenced in a study of blood T cell repertoires in COVID-19. The method was immunoSEQ multiplex PCR; TCRdb's version includes in-frame clones alone and lacks a portion of them. This table holds around 700,000 clones, around 90% found once. The sequenced sample consisted of peripheral blood. The receptors come from a woman between 18 and 30 years old with acute or convalescent COVID-19.

The rearrangement links TRBV28 to TRBJ2-4; 14 bases fit TRBD2. V lost 5 bases and J lost 8; bases outside the gene matches: 11. The CDR3 runs to 17 residues. Germline assignment: CDR1 MDHEN and CDR2 SYDVKM. The DNA for the CDR3 is TGTGCCAGCAGTCCAGGACTAGCGGGGGGAACCAGGTACATTCAGTACTTC. This codes for CASSPGLAGGTRYIQYF.

The J gene is TRBJ2-7, the V gene TRBV9, with a tentative D call TRBD2 (5 bases). Deletions cut 3 bases from V and 4 bases from J, with 14 bases between. The CDR3 sequence is 14 residues long. Germline assignment: CDR1 SGDLS and CDR2 YYNGEE. The CDR3 is CASSASSWTYEQYF. The CDR3 bases are TGTGCCAGCAGCGCCTCATCGTGGACTTACGAGCAGTACTTC.

This chain connects TRBV6-5 to TRBJ1-6; 10 bases are a match to TRBD1. V shed 4 bases, J shed 7 bases, and the junction held 7 bases outside the gene matches. Looked up from germline, CDR1 is MNHEY and CDR2 is SVGAGI. The CDR3 loop spans 16 amino acids. Here the CDR3 DNA reads TGTGCCAGCAGTTGGCTTGGACAGGGGGAAAATTCACCCCTCCACTTT. The encoded protein is CASSWLGQGENSPLHF.

In nucleotides, the CDR3 is TGTGCCAGCAGCCGACCGGGACAGATTAATTTGAACACTGAAGCTTTCTTT. It yields the protein CASSRPGQINLNTEAFF. The rearrangement links TRBV28 to TRBJ1-1; 7 nucleotides line up with TRBD1. The CDR3 totals 17 residues. The V and J ends lost 6 bases and 0 bases, in that order; junction bases with no gene match: 13. Per germline, CDR1 MDHEN and CDR2 SYDVKM.

This clone was counted a few times. The chain uses TRBV27 and TRBJ1-5; TRBD1 matches 10 bases. The CDR3 has 21 residues. V dropped 0 bases and J dropped 11; count of bases not matched to a gene: 25. Looked up from germline, CDR1 is MNHEY and CDR2 is SMNVEV (reference sequence). The CDR3 DNA reads as TGTGCCAGCAGTTTATCGGGCCCGGGACAGGGGTCTTACGATAACCCCTCGTCCCAGCATTTT. Translation gives CASSLSGPGQGSYDNPSSQHF.

The chain joins TRBV4-2 to TRBJ2-7; 8 nucleotides align to TRBD2. CDR1 and CDR2 from the germline V gene are LGHNA and YNFKEQ. V dropped 0 bases and J dropped 0; count of bases not matched to a gene: 4. The CDR3 has 16 residues. The DNA for the CDR3 is TGTGCCAGCAGCCAAGAAGGCGGGGGGAGCTCCTACGAGCAGTACTTC. Translating gives CASSQEGGGSSYEQYF.

The chain joins TRBV27 to TRBJ2-5, with 11 bases aligning to TRBD2. With 3 bases clipped from V and 2 bases from J, the junction kept 8 bases outside the gene matches. Germline V CDR1 and CDR2: MNHEY, SMNVEV (reference sequence). The CDR3 sequence is 17 residues long. CDR3 bases: TGTGCCAGCAGTTTGAGACTAGCGGGGACCCGACAAGAGACCCAGTACTTC. Translating it yields CASSLRLAGTRQETQYF.

V usage is TRBV6-5 and J usage is TRBJ1-6, with TRBD1 matching 8 bases. The CDR3 is 16 residues long. The V and J ends lost 3 bases and 7 bases, in that order; junction bases with no gene match: 8. Germline V gives CDR1 MNHEY, CDR2 SVGAGI. The CDR3 nucleotides are TGTGCCAGCAGTTATCGGGCAGGGGGCCTGAATTCACCCCTCCACTTT. It yields the protein CASSYRAGGLNSPLHF.

The genes are TRBV20-1 and TRBJ1-2; D not certain. The CDR3 extends over 11 amino acids. Germline CDR1 DFQATT, CDR2 SNEGSKA (reference sequence). V shed 8 bases and J shed 1 base, with 8 bases lying between them. CDR3 in DNA: TGCAGTCTAAGCCATAACTATGGCTACACCTTC. It is translated as CSLSHNYGYTF.

This clone was seen a single time. The chain couples TRBV7-2 to TRBJ1-4, with D possibly matching TRBD1 (5 bases). The CDR3 runs to 12 residues. Trimming pared 2 bases from V and 14 bases from J, leaving 12 bases between. CDR1 and CDR2 from the germline V gene are SGHTA and FQGNSA. CDR3 residues: CASSLRGEDLFF. For the CDR3, the DNA is TGTGCCAGCAGCTTACGGGGGGAAGATCTGTTTTTT.

The V gene is TRBV6-1, the J gene TRBJ1-4; D not resolved. Trimming took off 1 base at V and 0 bases at J, with 6 bases between the two ends. This CDR3 spans 15 amino acids. Germline lookup yields CDR1 MNHNS and CDR2 SASEGT. In DNA, the CDR3 is TGTGCCAGCAGTGAAGGAGGAGCAACTAATGAAAAACTGTTTTTT. Protein sequence: CASSEGGATNEKLFF.

This clone occurred once. The chain has TRBV3-1 (or the pseudogene TRBV3-2) and TRBJ2-3; TRBD2 aligns across 11 bases. This CDR3 has 16 amino acids. J was trimmed by 6 bases and V by 4 bases; bases with no gene match: 9. The germline V gene has CDR1 LGHDT and CDR2 YNNKEL (reference sequence). DNA of the CDR3: TGTGCCAGCAGCCCTACCCTAGCGGGGGGCCTGGATACGCAGTATTTT. Protein product: CASSPTLAGGLDTQYF.

This chain uses TRBV28 with TRBJ1-3; 11 bases fit TRBD1. The V segment lost 8 bases and the J segment 4 bases; nucleotides outside the gene matches: 4. The V gene's germline CDR1 is MDHEN and CDR2 SYDVKM. This CDR3 is built from 14 residues. The chain's CDR3 is CASRGQGEGNTIYF. CDR3 sequence (DNA): TGTGCCAGCCGGGGACAGGGGGAAGGAAACACCATATATTTT.